This TCR beta chain was captured in a study of cytomegalovirus exposure and HLA in healthy donors. The assay was immunoSEQ multiplex PCR, and TCRdb's table has in-frame clones only and misses some. Of approximately 210,000 clones in the sample, 86% were seen once. Germline values: CDR1 SGDLS, CDR2 YYNGEE. This CDR3 spans 15 amino acids. V was clipped by 1 base and J by 6 bases; unmatched bases: 9. The sequenced sample consisted of PBMCs. The chain has TRBV9 and TRBJ1-1; 7 positions agree with TRBD1. The receptor was isolated from a woman aged 18-35 years in good health and CMV-seronegative. The CDR3 region is CASSVSPGQASEAFF. CDR3 coding DNA: TGTGCCAGCAGCGTATCACCCGGACAGGCGTCTGAAGCTTTCTTT.